The 30 T cell receptor beta chains below were found in one sample sequenced in a study of blood T cell repertoires in COVID-19. TCRdb's table, derived via immunoSEQ multiplex PCR, lists solely in-frame clones and lacks some. The sample contains approximately 32,000 clones, approximately 89% of which appear only once. Sequenced sample: peripheral blood. All receptors come from a man in his fifties or sixties with acute or convalescent COVID-19.

V gene TRBV5-1 combines with J gene TRBJ2-3; TRBD2 matches at 9 bases. The CDR3 consists of 16 residues. Trimming removed 3 bases from V and 2 bases from J; junction bases left unmatched: 7. CDR1 is SGHRS and CDR2 is YFSETQ in the germline V gene. The CDR3 DNA is TGCGCCAGCAGCTGGCGAAGACTAGCGGACACAGATACGCAGTATTTT. It is translated as CASSWRRLADTDTQYF.

The chain employs TRBV28 and TRBJ1-6; the match to TRBD1 covers 10 bases. CDR3 size: 13 residues. CDR1 and CDR2 (germline): MDHEN, SYDVKM. The V gene end was trimmed by 6 bases and the J gene end by 10 bases; junction bases not matched to a gene: 3. The CDR3 bases are TGTGCCAGCAGGGGGACAGGGGACTCACCCCTCCACTTT. The encoded protein is CASRGTGDSPLHF.

The chain carries TRBV7-9 and TRBJ1-3; D unresolved. This CDR3 is 15 amino acids long. V lost 3 bases, J lost 0 bases, and 9 bases lay in between. The V gene's germline CDR1 is SEHNR and CDR2 FQNEAQ (reference sequence). The CDR3 reads CASSLSLGSGNTIYF. As DNA, the CDR3 is TGTGCCAGCAGCTTGTCACTTGGCTCTGGAAACACCATATATTTT.

This chain connects TRBV2 to TRBJ1-5; TRBD1 aligns across 8 bases. J gave up 3 bases and V 5 bases, and 3 bases lay outside the gene matches. Germline V gene data show CDR1 as SNHLY and CDR2 as FYNNEI. The CDR3 has 14 residues. The CDR3 bases are TGTGCCAGCAGTCAGGACAGGGTCAATCAGCCCCAGCATTTT. Translating gives CASSQDRVNQPQHF.

The rearrangement uses TRBV12-5 and TRBJ2-7; D not resolved. Between the trimmed V and J ends, which lost 2 bases and 0 bases, there was a span of 14 bases. Germline V lookup: CDR1 LGHNT, CDR2 FRNRAP. The CDR3 loop spans 16 amino acids. Here the CDR3 DNA reads TGTGCTAGTGGTTTGATGTCCAGGCGTTTCTCCTACGAGCAGTACGTC. Its translation: CASGLMSRRFSYEQYV.

V gene TRBV27 combines with J gene TRBJ2-1, with 7 bases lining up with TRBD2. This CDR3 is built from 15 residues. V lost 7 bases to trimming and J lost 9 bases; unmatched junction nucleotides: 15. Per germline, CDR1 MNHEY and CDR2 SMNVEV (reference sequence). The CDR3 here is CASNSGTNWDGEQFF. The CDR3 nucleotides read TGTGCCAGCAATTCAGGGACTAATTGGGACGGTGAGCAGTTCTTC.

V and J are TRBV18 and TRBJ1-5; 7 bases line up with TRBD1. Trimming at V came to 6 bases and at J to 5 bases, leaving 4 bases not matched to a gene. CDR3 length: 13 amino acids. Germline V gene sequence: CDR1 KGHSH, CDR2 LQKENI. For the CDR3, the DNA is TGTGCCAGCTCGGCAGGGGGAGATCAGCCCCAGCATTTT. It is translated as CASSAGGDQPQHF.

This chain uses TRBV11-2 with TRBJ2-3; a possible D gene is TRBD2 (6 bases). Germline CDR1 SGHAT, CDR2 FQNNGV. This CDR3 region has 14 residues. Trimming left V 1 base short and J 1 base short, with 6 bases between. The CDR3 reads CASSLGGGTDTQYF. CDR3 DNA sequence: TGTGCCAGCAGCTTAGGGGGGGGCACAGATACGCAGTATTTT. Full variable domain (missing parts from reference TRBV11-2 and TRBJ2-3): EAGVAQSPRYKIIEKRQSVAFWCNPISGHATLYWYQQILGQGPKLLIQFQNNGVVDDSQLPKDRFSAERLKGVDSTLKIQPAKLEDSAVYLCASSLGGGTDTQYFGPGTRLTVL.

In this sample, this clone turned up once. This chain connects TRBV3-1 (or the pseudogene TRBV3-2) to TRBJ1-2; 11 nucleotides agree with TRBD1. Trimming cost V 0 bases and J 5 bases; bases outside gene matches: 2. This CDR3 has 15 residues. The germline gives CDR1 LGHDT, CDR2 YNNKEL (reference sequence). DNA for the CDR3: TGTGCCAGCAGCCAAGATTGGGACAGGGGGTATGGCTACACCTTC. Protein product: CASSQDWDRGYGYTF.

The chain links TRBV3-1 (or the pseudogene TRBV3-2) to TRBJ2-2; D possibly corresponds to TRBD2 (5 bases). This CDR3 is 13 amino acids long. The V gene's germline CDR1 is LGHDT and CDR2 YNNKEL (reference sequence). Trimming pared 4 bases from V and 7 bases from J, leaving 10 bases between. CDR3: CASSRRAVGELFF. The CDR3, as DNA: TGTGCCAGCAGCCGCAGAGCGGTCGGGGAGCTGTTTTTT.

This chain joins TRBV11-1 and TRBJ1-2, with D perhaps matching TRBD1 (5 bases). The V end lost 3 bases, the J end lost 2 bases, and 7 bases lay between the germline ends. CDR1 is SGHAT and CDR2 is FQDESV in the germline V gene (reference sequence). CDR3 size: 13 residues. CDR3 bases: TGTGCCAGCAGCTTCGGGGGGAACTATGGCTACACCTTC. Its protein product is CASSFGGNYGYTF.

This clone was detected once. The chain combines TRBV5-1 with TRBJ1-4; TRBD1 matches at 7 bases. After removal of 0 bases from V and 0 bases from J, the junction contained 5 bases not matched to a gene. The CDR3 spans 17 residues. The germline CDR1 and CDR2 sequences are SGHRS and YFSETQ. The CDR3 DNA sequence: TGCGCCAGCAGCTTGGCAGGGGGAAGAGCAACTAATGAAAAACTGTTTTTT. Amino acid sequence: CASSLAGGRATNEKLFF.

The rearrangement joins TRBV5-1 to TRBJ1-1, with a possible D match to TRBD1 (5 bases). Per the germline V gene, CDR1 is SGHRS and CDR2 is YFSETQ. The V end lost 0 bases, the J end lost 4 bases, and 13 bases lay between the germline ends. This CDR3 region has 15 residues. CDR3 in DNA: TGCGCCAGCAGCTTGGTAGGCAGCGGGGCCACTGAAGCTTTCTTT. Translated, it gives CASSLVGSGATEAFF.

The rearrangement links TRBV7-2 to TRBJ1-6; tentatively, D is TRBD1 (5 bases). The germline gives CDR1 SGHTA, CDR2 FQGNSA. The CDR3 contains 15 residues. Trimming removed 2 bases at V and 11 bases at J, with 16 bases between. The chain's CDR3 is CASSLRGGLNPPLHF. CDR3 DNA: TGTGCCAGCAGCTTACGGGGGGGGTTAAATCCACCCCTCCACTTT.

This clone was found once. The chain recombines TRBV4-1 with TRBJ2-3; 8 bases map to TRBD2. This CDR3 is built from 19 residues. The germline gives CDR1 MGHRA, CDR2 YSYEKL. V shed 6 bases and J 2 bases; nucleotides not matched to a gene: 19. The CDR3 region has the DNA TGCGCCAGCAGACCTGCAACTAGCGGCAGGACACGAATCACAGATACGCAGTATTTT. It is translated as CASRPATSGRTRITDTQYF.

The V gene is TRBV5-5, the J gene TRBJ1-5; perhaps TRBD1 as D (6 bases). This CDR3 is built from 17 residues. Trimming took off 0 bases at V and 7 bases at J, with 20 bases between the two ends. Germline CDR1 and CDR2: SGHKS and YYEKEE (reference sequence). Written as DNA, the CDR3 is TGTGCCAGCAGCTTGGTATTTCTGGCGGCAGGGGCCCAGCCCCAGCATTTT. Its protein is CASSLVFLAAGAQPQHF.

In DNA form, the CDR3 reads TGTGCCAGCAGTTCAGGACTCTCTCGAGGCTACACCTTC. Translation: CASSSGLSRGYTF. The chain carries TRBV27 and TRBJ1-2; D unresolved. CDR1 is MNHEY, CDR2 SMNVEV, per germline (reference sequence). This CDR3 is 13 amino acids long. V lost 4 bases and J lost 8, with 14 bases in between.

This chain uses TRBV6-5 with TRBJ1-2; 7 nucleotides match TRBD1. The CDR3 runs to 14 residues. The germline gives CDR1 MNHEY, CDR2 SVGAGI. The ends lost 4 bases at V and 2 bases at J; junction bases unmatched: 4. CDR3 region: CASSSQTGNYGYTF. In nucleotides, the CDR3 is TGTGCCAGCAGTTCCCAGACAGGGAACTATGGCTACACCTTC.

This sequence joins TRBV2 and TRBJ2-3; D not resolved. CDR3 length: 12 amino acids. Germline V lookup: CDR1 SNHLY, CDR2 FYNNEI. V was pared by 5 bases and J by 2 bases, with 5 bases between. The CDR3 DNA reads TGTGCCAGCAGTACAACCACAGATACGCAGTATTTT. Protein product: CASSTTTDTQYF.

The J gene is TRBJ2-2, the V gene TRBV30; TRBD1 is a possible D gene (5 bases). V was shortened by 4 bases and J by 6 bases, with 12 bases between the two germline ends. The CDR3 spans 13 residues. Germline loops: CDR1 GTSNPN, CDR2 SVGIG (reference sequence). The CDR3 reads CAWKKGASGELFF. CDR3 DNA sequence: TGTGCCTGGAAGAAAGGGGCCTCCGGGGAGCTGTTTTTT.

This clone came up once. The CDR3 DNA reads as TGTGCCACCAGCTTATCGACAGGGGTCTACGAGCAGTACTTC. Its translation: CATSLSTGVYEQYF. The chain employs TRBV15 and TRBJ2-7; 8 nucleotides align to TRBD1. Germline values: CDR1 LNHNV, CDR2 YYDKDF (reference sequence). V shed 5 bases and J 3 bases; nucleotides not matched to a gene: 6. The CDR3 loop spans 14 amino acids.

The CDR3 loop is CASRLTVPNEKLFF. The CDR3 coding sequence is TGCGCCAGCAGGTTGACAGTGCCTAATGAAAAACTGTTTTTT. The chain has TRBV5-1 and TRBJ1-4, with a possible D match to TRBD1 (5 bases). This CDR3 has 14 residues. Germline V lookup: CDR1 SGHRS, CDR2 YFSETQ. Between the trimmed V and J ends, which lost 5 bases and 3 bases, there was a span of 11 bases.

The V call is TRBV12-5, the J call TRBJ1-6, with 8 bases identical to TRBD1. V shed 4 bases, J shed 6 bases, and the junction held 8 bases outside the gene matches. Germline CDR1 LGHNT, CDR2 FRNRAP. The CDR3 has 16 residues. In nucleotides, the CDR3 is TGTGCTAGTGGTTCCCCACAGGGGGAGCTTAATTCACCCCTCCACTTT. Its translation: CASGSPQGELNSPLHF.

The chain employs TRBV30 and TRBJ1-2; possible D gene TRBD1, 6 bases. CDR3 length equals 13 residues. V gave up 7 bases and J gave up 3 bases, with 15 bases separating them. Germline V gene data show CDR1 as GTSNPN and CDR2 as SVGIG (reference sequence). The CDR3 is CAFERDIYYGYTF. The CDR3 DNA is TGTGCCTTTGAACGGGACATTTACTATGGCTACACCTTC.

This clone was detected a few times. In nucleotides, the CDR3 is TGTGCCAGTAACCAGGACTATTGGGCAGATACGCAGTATTTT. Translation gives CASNQDYWADTQYF. The chain links TRBV19 to TRBJ2-3; D perhaps matches TRBD2 (6 bases). CDR1 and CDR2 from the germline V gene are LNHDA and SQIVND (reference sequence). V dropped 7 bases and J dropped 4 bases, with 15 bases sitting between them. This CDR3 has 14 amino acids.

The V call is TRBV11-2, the J call TRBJ2-3; 8 nucleotides match TRBD2. Trimming removed 4 bases from V and 0 bases from J; junction bases left unmatched: 9. The CDR3 spans 17 residues. The germline gives CDR1 SGHAT, CDR2 FQNNGV. For the CDR3, the DNA is TGTGCCAGCAGCTCCCTTGGACTAGCCCCTAGCACAGATACGCAGTATTTT. It codes for CASSSLGLAPSTDTQYF. Variable domain in full (rest from reference TRBV11-2 and TRBJ2-3): EAGVAQSPRYKIIEKRQSVAFWCNPISGHATLYWYQQILGQGPKLLIQFQNNGVVDDSQLPKDRFSAERLKGVDSTLKIQPAKLEDSAVYLCASSSLGLAPSTDTQYFGPGTRLTVL.

The chain combines TRBV27 with TRBJ2-2; D perhaps matches TRBD1 (5 bases). The CDR3 covers 14 residues. Trimming cost V 7 bases and J 0 bases, with 9 bases left between them. Germline CDR1 is MNHEY and CDR2 is SMNVEV (reference sequence). The CDR3 protein is CASTWGANTGELFF. Here the CDR3 DNA reads TGTGCCAGCACCTGGGGCGCGAACACCGGGGAGCTGTTTTTT.

This clone appeared once. The CDR3 loop reads CASSRIAGGINEQFF. CDR3 DNA sequence: TGTGCCAGCAGTCGAATAGCGGGAGGTATTAATGAGCAGTTCTTC. The V and J genes are TRBV27 and TRBJ2-1; 10 nucleotides match TRBD2. Germline trimming cut 5 bases from V and 7 bases from J; bases unmatched to any gene: 8. The CDR3 consists of 15 residues. Germline CDR1 and CDR2: MNHEY and SMNVEV (reference sequence).

This rearrangement joins TRBV6-2 or TRBV6-3 to TRBJ2-1, with D perhaps matching TRBD2 (5 bases). This CDR3 has 12 residues. Germline V gene sequence: CDR1 MNHEY, CDR2 SVGEGT. V was shortened by 0 bases and J by 12 bases, with 9 bases between the two germline ends. This chain's CDR3 is CASSYSIRGQFF. The CDR3 coding sequence is TGTGCCAGCAGTTACTCGATCCGGGGGCAGTTCTTC.

The chain uses TRBV7-6 and TRBJ2-2; D is perhaps TRBD1 (5 bases). Germline CDR1 is SGHVS and CDR2 is FNYEAQ. The CDR3 runs to 16 residues. V lost 5 bases and J lost 5, with 18 bases in between. CDR3 in amino acids: CASSPIPGRETGELFF. The CDR3 DNA sequence: TGTGCCAGCAGCCCAATCCCGGGCAGGGAAACCGGGGAGCTGTTTTTT.